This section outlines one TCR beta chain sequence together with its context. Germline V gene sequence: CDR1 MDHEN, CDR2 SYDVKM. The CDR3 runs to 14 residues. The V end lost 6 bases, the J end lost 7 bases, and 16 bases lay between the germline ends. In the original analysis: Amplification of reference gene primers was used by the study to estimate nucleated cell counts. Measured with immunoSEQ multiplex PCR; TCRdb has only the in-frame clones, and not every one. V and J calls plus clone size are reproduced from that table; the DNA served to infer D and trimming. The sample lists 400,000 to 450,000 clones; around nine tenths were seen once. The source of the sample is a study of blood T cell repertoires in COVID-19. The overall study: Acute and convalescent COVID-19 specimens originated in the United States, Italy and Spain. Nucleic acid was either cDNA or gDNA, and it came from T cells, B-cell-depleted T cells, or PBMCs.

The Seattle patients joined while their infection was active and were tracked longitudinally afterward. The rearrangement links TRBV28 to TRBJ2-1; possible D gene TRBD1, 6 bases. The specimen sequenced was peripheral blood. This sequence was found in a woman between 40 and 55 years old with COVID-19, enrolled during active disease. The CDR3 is CASRGQGIWNEQFF. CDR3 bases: TGTGCCAGCAGAGGGCAGGGGATCTGGAATGAGCAGTTCTTC.